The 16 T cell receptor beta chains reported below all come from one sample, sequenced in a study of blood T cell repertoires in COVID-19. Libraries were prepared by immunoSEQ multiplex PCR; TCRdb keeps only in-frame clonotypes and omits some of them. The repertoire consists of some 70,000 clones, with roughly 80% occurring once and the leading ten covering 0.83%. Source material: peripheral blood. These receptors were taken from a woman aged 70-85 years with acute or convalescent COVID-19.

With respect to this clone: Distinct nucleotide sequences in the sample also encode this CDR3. CDR3 residues: CASSMGRDQPQHF. The CDR3 coding sequence is TGTGCCAGTAGTATGGGCAGAGATCAGCCCCAGCATTTT. The rearrangement joins TRBV19 to TRBJ1-5; D is unresolved. Trimming removed 3 bases at V and 5 bases at J, with 8 bases between. CDR3 length: 13 residues. The V gene's germline CDR1 is LNHDA and CDR2 SQIVND (reference sequence).

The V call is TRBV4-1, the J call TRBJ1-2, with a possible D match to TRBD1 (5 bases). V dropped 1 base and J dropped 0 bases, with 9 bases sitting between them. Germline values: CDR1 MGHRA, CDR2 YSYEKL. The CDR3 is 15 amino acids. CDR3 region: CASSQATVSNYGYTF. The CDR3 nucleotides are TGCGCCAGCAGCCAAGCGACAGTTTCTAACTATGGCTACACCTTC.

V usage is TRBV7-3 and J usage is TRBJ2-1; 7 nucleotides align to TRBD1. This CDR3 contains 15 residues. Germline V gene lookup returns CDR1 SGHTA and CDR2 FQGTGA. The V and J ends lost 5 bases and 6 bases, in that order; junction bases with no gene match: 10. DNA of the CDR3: TGTGCCAGCAGCATTATTGGGGCAGGGGGCAATGAGCAGTTCTTC. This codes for CASSIIGAGGNEQFF.

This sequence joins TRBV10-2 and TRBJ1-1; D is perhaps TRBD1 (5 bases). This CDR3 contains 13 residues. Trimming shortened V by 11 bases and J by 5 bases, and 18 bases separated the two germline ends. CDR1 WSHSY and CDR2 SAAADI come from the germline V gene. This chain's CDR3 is CAVIQGFGTEAFF. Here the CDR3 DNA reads TGCGCCGTCATTCAGGGATTTGGGACTGAAGCTTTCTTT.

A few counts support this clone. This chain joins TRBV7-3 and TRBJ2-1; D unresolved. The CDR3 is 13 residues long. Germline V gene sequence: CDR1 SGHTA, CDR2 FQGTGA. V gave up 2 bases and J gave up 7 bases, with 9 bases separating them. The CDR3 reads CASSLEVLNEQFF. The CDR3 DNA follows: TGTGCCAGCAGCTTAGAGGTATTAAATGAGCAGTTCTTC.

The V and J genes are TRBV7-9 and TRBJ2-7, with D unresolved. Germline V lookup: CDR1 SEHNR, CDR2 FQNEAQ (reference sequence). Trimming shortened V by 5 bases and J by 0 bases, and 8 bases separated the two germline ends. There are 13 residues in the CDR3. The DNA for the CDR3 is TGTGCCAGCAGCCGAGGTGGCTCCTACGAGCAGTACTTC. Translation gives CASSRGGSYEQYF.

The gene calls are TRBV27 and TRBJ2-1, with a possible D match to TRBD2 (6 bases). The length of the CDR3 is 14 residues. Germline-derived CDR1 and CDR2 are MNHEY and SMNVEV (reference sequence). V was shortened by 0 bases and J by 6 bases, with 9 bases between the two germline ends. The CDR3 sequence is CASSLSRERNEQFF. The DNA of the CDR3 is TGTGCCAGCAGTTTATCCCGGGAGCGCAATGAGCAGTTCTTC.

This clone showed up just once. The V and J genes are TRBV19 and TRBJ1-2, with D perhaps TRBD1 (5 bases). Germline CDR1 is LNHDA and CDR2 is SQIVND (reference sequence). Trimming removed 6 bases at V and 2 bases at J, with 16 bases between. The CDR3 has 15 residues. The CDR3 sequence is CASRSEDNGNYGYTF. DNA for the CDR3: TGTGCCAGTAGGTCTGAGGACAATGGAAACTATGGCTACACCTTC.

Here the CDR3 reads CASSQGSTEAFF. The CDR3 DNA reads as TGTGCCAGCAGCCAGGGGAGCACTGAAGCTTTCTTT. This rearrangement joins TRBV3-1 (or the pseudogene TRBV3-2) to TRBJ1-1; D unresolved. Germline CDR1 reads LGHDT; CDR2 reads YNNKEL (reference sequence). With 3 bases removed from V and 4 bases from J, the gap between germline ends came to 6 bases. The CDR3 sequence is 12 residues long.

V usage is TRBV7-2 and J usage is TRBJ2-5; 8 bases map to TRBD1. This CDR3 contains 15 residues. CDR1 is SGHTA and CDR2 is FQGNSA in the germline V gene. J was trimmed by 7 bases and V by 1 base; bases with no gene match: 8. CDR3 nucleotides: TGTGCCAGCAGCTTAGAGGCGACAGGGGCCGGGACCCAGTACTTC. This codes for CASSLEATGAGTQYF. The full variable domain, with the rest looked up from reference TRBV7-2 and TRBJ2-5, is GAGVSQSPSNKVTEKGKDVELRCDPISGHTALYWYRQSLGQGLEFLIYFQGNSAPDKSGLPSDRFSAERTGGSVSTLTIQRTQQEDSAVYLCASSLEATGAGTQYFGPGTRLLVL.

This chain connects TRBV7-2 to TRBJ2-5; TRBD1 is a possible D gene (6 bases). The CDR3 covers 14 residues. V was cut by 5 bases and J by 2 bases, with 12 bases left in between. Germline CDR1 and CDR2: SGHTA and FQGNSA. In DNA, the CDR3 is TGTGCCAGCAGCACCAGGGGAGAGCAAGAGACCCAGTACTTC. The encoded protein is CASSTRGEQETQYF.

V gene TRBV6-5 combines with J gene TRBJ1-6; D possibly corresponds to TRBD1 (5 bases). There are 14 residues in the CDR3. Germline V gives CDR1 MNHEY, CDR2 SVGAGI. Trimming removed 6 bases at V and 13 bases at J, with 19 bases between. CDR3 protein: CASSLTVQDRPLHF. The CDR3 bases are TGTGCCAGCAGCCTAACAGTACAGGATCGCCCCCTCCACTTT.

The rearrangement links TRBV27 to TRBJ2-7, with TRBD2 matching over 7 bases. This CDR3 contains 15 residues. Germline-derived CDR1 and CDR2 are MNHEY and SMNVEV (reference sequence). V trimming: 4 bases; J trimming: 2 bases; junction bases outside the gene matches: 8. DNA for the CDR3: TGTGCCAGCAGTTCAGTAGAGCGGGGAACCTACGAGCAGTACTTC. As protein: CASSSVERGTYEQYF.

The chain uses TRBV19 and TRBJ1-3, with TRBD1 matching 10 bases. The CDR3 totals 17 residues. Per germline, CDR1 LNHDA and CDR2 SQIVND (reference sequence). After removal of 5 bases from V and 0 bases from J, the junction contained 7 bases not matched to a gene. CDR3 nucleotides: TGTGCCAGTAGTCCTTCGACAGGGGGCGTCTCTGGAAACACCATATATTTT. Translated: CASSPSTGGVSGNTIYF. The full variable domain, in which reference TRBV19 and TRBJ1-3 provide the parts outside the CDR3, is DGGITQSPKYLFRKEGQNVTLSCEQNLNHDAMYWYRQDPGQGLRLIYYSQIVNDFQKGDIAEGYSVSREKKESFPLTVTSAQKNPTAFYLCASSPSTGGVSGNTIYFGEGSWLTVV.

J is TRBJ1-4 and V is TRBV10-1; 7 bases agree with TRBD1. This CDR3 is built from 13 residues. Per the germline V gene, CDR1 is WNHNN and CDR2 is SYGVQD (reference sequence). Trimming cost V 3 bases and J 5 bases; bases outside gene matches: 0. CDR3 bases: TGCGCCAGCAGTGACAGGGGGAATGAAAAACTGTTTTTT. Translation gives CASSDRGNEKLFF.

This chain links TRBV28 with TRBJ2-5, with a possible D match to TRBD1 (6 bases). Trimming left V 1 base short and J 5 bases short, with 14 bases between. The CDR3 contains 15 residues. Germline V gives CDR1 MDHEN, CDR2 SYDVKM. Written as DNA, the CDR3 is TGTGCCAGCAGTTTATCGGCAGGGGCCATTGAGACCCAGTACTTC. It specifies CASSLSAGAIETQYF.